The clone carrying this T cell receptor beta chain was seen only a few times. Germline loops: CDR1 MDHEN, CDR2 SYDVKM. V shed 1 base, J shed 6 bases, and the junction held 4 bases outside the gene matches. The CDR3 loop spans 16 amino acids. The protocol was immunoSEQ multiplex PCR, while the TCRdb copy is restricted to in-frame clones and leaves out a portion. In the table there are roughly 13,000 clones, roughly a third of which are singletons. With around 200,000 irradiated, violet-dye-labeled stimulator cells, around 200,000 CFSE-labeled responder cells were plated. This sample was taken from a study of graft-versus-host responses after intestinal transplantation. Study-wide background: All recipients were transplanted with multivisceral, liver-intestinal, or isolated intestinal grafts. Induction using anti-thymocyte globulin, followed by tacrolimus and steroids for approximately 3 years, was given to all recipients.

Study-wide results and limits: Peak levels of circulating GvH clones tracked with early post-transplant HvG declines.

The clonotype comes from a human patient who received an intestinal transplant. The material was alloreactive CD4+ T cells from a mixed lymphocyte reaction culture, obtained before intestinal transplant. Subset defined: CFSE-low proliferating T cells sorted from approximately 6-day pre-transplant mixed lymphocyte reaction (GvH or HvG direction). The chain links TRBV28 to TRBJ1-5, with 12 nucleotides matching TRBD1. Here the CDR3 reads CASSLSGQGASQPQHF. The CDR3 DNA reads TGTGCCAGCAGTTTATCGGGACAGGGGGCATCTCAGCCCCAGCATTTT.